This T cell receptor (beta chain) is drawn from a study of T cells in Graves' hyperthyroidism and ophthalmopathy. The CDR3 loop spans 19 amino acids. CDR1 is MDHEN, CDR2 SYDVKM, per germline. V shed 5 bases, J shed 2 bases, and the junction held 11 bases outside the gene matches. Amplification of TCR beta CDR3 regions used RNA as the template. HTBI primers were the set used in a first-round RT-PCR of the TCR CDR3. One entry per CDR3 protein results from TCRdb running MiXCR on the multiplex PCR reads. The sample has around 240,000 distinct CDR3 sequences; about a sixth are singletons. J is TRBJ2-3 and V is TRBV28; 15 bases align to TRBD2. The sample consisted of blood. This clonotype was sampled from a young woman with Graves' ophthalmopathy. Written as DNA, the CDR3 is TGTGCCAGCAGTGTGCACCCGGGACTAGCGGGGGGCCCCACAGATACGCAGTATTTT. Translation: CASSVHPGLAGGPTDTQYF. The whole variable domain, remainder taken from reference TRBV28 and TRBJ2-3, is DVKVTQSSRYLVKRTGEKVFLECVQDMDHENMFWYRQDPGLGLRLIYFSYDVKMKEKGDIPEGYSVSREKKERFSLILESASTNQTSMYLCASSVHPGLAGGPTDTQYFGPGTRLTVL.